The clone carrying this T cell receptor (beta chain) was found once. The antigen remains unidentified. This CDR3 has 15 residues. CDR1 is MNHNS and CDR2 is SASEGT in the germline V gene. The ends were cut back, 2 bases at V and 8 bases at J, with 18 bases in the middle. The data stem from a study of T cell responses to AZD1222 COVID-19 vaccine. Across the study: Second-dose intervals near 4 or 12 weeks were combined. Study results and caveats: Sampling captured repertoires only after the peak T cell response. Vaccine-associated CD4 TCRs ranged over spike, dominating at 160-218 and 743-854. Nearly half of spike-specific TCRs reportedly target unmutated variant regions.

Sequencing used immunoSEQ multiplex PCR; TCRdb keeps in-frame clones, though not all of them. The table lists 140,000 to 150,000 clones, more than 85% of them singletons, with under 4.5% in the top ten. The sample here was peripheral blood, taken on day 0 of AZD1222 vaccination. The rearrangement links TRBV6-1 to TRBJ1-2; the D is unclear. The receptor was derived from an adult in good health. The CDR3 reads CASSEPPLWVRGYTF. CDR3 bases: TGTGCCAGCAGTGAACCCCCACTGTGGGTAAGGGGCTACACCTTC.